The 27 T cell receptor beta chains presented below share a single source sample, sequenced in a study of cytomegalovirus exposure and HLA in healthy donors (dated by TCRdb to 2016 to 2017). Libraries were constructed by the immunoSEQ multiplex PCR assay. A mixture of 60 forward primers for TCR Vbeta segments and 13 reverse primers for TCR Jbeta segments was used in the multiplex PCR. Drawn from immuneACCESS, this table holds only the in-frame rearrangements with V and J called that TCRdb kept. Clones are partly lost; checked studies trace under half to an unresolved V gene and leave the rest unexplained. In this sample the table shows 140,000 or so clones, around 75% of which occur a single time. 1.5% to 2% of the sample is in the top ten clones. Input material: PBMCs. These receptors all stem from a woman between 40 and 50 years old in good health and CMV-seronegative.

In DNA, the CDR3 is TGTGCCAGCAGTGACACCGCAGATCCCGGGGACGAGCAGTACTTC. As protein: CASSDTADPGDEQYF. The chain couples TRBV6-4 to TRBJ2-7; a possible D gene is TRBD2 (5 bases). CDR1 is MRHNA, CDR2 SNTAGT, per germline. Trimming stripped 2 bases from V and 5 bases from J, with 16 bases between. The CDR3 contains 15 residues.

The rearrangement uses TRBV5-6 and TRBJ2-7; 10 positions match TRBD1. CDR1 is SGHDT, CDR2 YYEEEE, per germline. This CDR3 has 13 residues. V lost 3 bases, J lost 4 bases, and 1 base stayed unmatched. This chain's CDR3 is CASSSDRGYEQYF. In DNA form, the CDR3 reads TGTGCCAGCAGCTCGGACAGGGGGTACGAGCAGTACTTC.

The chain joins TRBV6-5 to TRBJ2-5; the D gene is possibly TRBD2 (7 bases). The CDR3 totals 14 residues. V was pared by 6 bases and J by 5 bases, with 16 bases between. The germline CDR1 and CDR2 sequences are MNHEY and SVGAGI. The CDR3 spells CASSALAGAETQYF. DNA of the CDR3: TGTGCCAGCAGCGCCCTGGCGGGGGCTGAGACCCAGTACTTC.

The chain recombines TRBV15 with TRBJ1-4; D remains ambiguous. Germline V CDR1 and CDR2: LNHNV, YYDKDF (reference sequence). Trimming shortened V by 3 bases and J by 4 bases, and 12 bases separated the two germline ends. There are 15 residues in the CDR3. The CDR3 nucleotides are TGTGCCACCAGCAGCTATGATGAGTTTAATGAAAAACTGTTTTTT. Amino acids: CATSSYDEFNEKLFF.

This clone was observed a handful of times. The genes are TRBV5-1 and TRBJ1-3; the D gene is possibly TRBD1 (6 bases). Deletions cut 4 bases from V and 2 bases from J, with 16 bases between. Germline lookup yields CDR1 SGHRS and CDR2 YFSETQ. CDR3 length: 16 residues. CDR3: CASSPEGGGAGNTIYF. The CDR3 bases are TGCGCCAGCAGCCCGGAGGGAGGGGGAGCTGGAAACACCATATATTTT.

The CDR3 region is CASRVATDQETQYF. CDR3 DNA sequence: TGTGCCAGTAGGGTCGCAACAGACCAAGAGACCCAGTACTTC. The chain carries TRBV19 and TRBJ2-5; no definite D call. V was shortened by 6 bases and J by 0 bases, with 11 bases between the two germline ends. Germline CDR1 and CDR2: LNHDA and SQIVND (reference sequence). The CDR3 covers 14 residues.

This rearrangement joins TRBV29-1 to TRBJ1-1; D perhaps matches TRBD1 (6 bases). V was trimmed by 6 bases and J by 4 bases, leaving 15 bases between them. In germline, CDR1 is SQVTM, CDR2 ANQGSEA. The CDR3 totals 13 residues. The CDR3 is CSVALGGGTEAFF. As DNA, the CDR3 is TGCAGCGTCGCATTAGGGGGGGGCACTGAAGCTTTCTTT.

The chain combines TRBV28 with TRBJ1-6; D is perhaps TRBD1 (5 bases). The V end was cut by 7 bases, the J end by 12 bases, with 19 bases between. Germline V CDR1 and CDR2: MDHEN, SYDVKM. The CDR3 runs 14 residues. In DNA, the CDR3 is TGTGCCAGCACCTCCTGGGGCGTGATCCTACCCCTCCACTTT. This translates into CASTSWGVILPLHF.

V and J are TRBV14 and TRBJ1-5; 8 bases agree with TRBD1. This CDR3 region has 15 residues. V lost 4 bases and J lost 3; bases outside the gene matches: 5. Germline-derived CDR1 and CDR2 are SGHDN and FVKESK. The CDR3 DNA reads TGTGCCAGCAGCCCAGACAGGGGCTTCAATCAGCCCCAGCATTTT. It specifies CASSPDRGFNQPQHF.

This clone appeared a few times. This CDR3 reads CASSPRGRVEEKLFF. In nucleotides, the CDR3 is TGTGCCAGCTCACCACGTGGGAGGGTTGAGGAAAAACTGTTTTTT. The V and J genes are TRBV18 and TRBJ1-4; D uncertain. Trimming pared 1 base from V and 8 bases from J, leaving 14 bases between. Germline assignment: CDR1 KGHSH and CDR2 LQKENI. This CDR3 is 15 amino acids long.

This clone has only one observation. This sequence joins TRBV10-3 and TRBJ1-5, with 9 positions matching TRBD1. V lost 5 bases and J lost 2; bases outside the gene matches: 4. The CDR3 contains 15 residues. The germline CDR1 and CDR2 sequences are ENHRY and SYGVKD. CDR3 region: CAISKGQGGNQPQHF. The CDR3 region has the DNA TGTGCCATCAGTAAGGGACAGGGAGGCAATCAGCCCCAGCATTTT.

J is TRBJ1-3 and V is TRBV18, with D hard to call. This CDR3 is 15 amino acids long. V gave up 2 bases and J gave up 3 bases, with 11 bases separating them. Germline-derived CDR1 and CDR2 are KGHSH and LQKENI. The CDR3 protein is CASSPNRGYGNTIYF. The CDR3 DNA follows: TGTGCCAGCTCACCAAACCGGGGATATGGAAACACCATATATTTT.

The chain carries TRBV29-1 and TRBJ2-3; TRBD2 might be the D (7 bases). V was shortened by 3 bases and J by 2 bases, with 18 bases between the two germline ends. The CDR3 is made up of 16 amino acids. In germline, CDR1 is SQVTM, CDR2 ANQGSEA. The CDR3: CSVDWGSGGNTDTQYF. The CDR3 bases are TGCAGCGTTGACTGGGGATCGGGGGGCAACACAGATACGCAGTATTTT.

V and J are TRBV4-1 and TRBJ2-2; D unresolved. V lost 1 base and J 4 bases, leaving 4 bases between the germline ends. The CDR3 is made up of 13 amino acids. In germline, CDR1 is MGHRA, CDR2 YSYEKL. The CDR3 loop is CASSQGATGELFF. The CDR3 bases are TGCGCCAGCAGCCAAGGCGCCACCGGGGAGCTGTTTTTT.

The chain is built from TRBV28 and TRBJ2-1, with 10 bases lining up with TRBD1. V trimming: 5 bases; J trimming: 4 bases; junction bases outside the gene matches: 14. This CDR3 has 18 residues. The germline gives CDR1 MDHEN, CDR2 SYDVKM. CDR3 DNA: TGTGCCAGCAGTCCCCGAGGTCGGGACAGGGGATTTTACAATGAGCAGTTCTTC. It translates to CASSPRGRDRGFYNEQFF.

This clone was counted once. The V and J genes are TRBV13 and TRBJ2-7, with D possibly being TRBD1 (6 bases). CDR3 size: 16 residues. V shed 4 bases and J shed 5 bases, with 21 bases lying between them. CDR1 and CDR2 (germline): PRHDT, FYEKMQ (reference sequence). Written as DNA, the CDR3 is TGTGCCAGCAGCTGGACCCTTACAGGGAAGCTCCACGAGCAGTACTTC. It specifies CASSWTLTGKLHEQYF.

The V call is TRBV27, the J call TRBJ2-1; TRBD1 is a possible D gene (5 bases). The CDR3 contains 14 residues. The germline CDR1 and CDR2 sequences are MNHEY and SMNVEV (reference sequence). Trimming left V 7 bases short and J 3 bases short, with 13 bases between. CDR3 nucleotides: TGTGCCAGCAAAGACAGAGACCTCTACAATGAGCAGTTCTTC. Its translation: CASKDRDLYNEQFF.

The rearrangement uses TRBV6-5 and TRBJ2-7; D not certain. The CDR3 extends over 16 amino acids. In germline, CDR1 is MNHEY, CDR2 SVGAGI. V lost 0 bases and J lost 2, with 14 bases in between. CDR3 protein: CASSYSNPPVPYEQYF. The CDR3 nucleotides are TGTGCCAGCAGTTACTCGAATCCCCCAGTTCCCTACGAGCAGTACTTC.

The chain has TRBV2 and TRBJ2-5, with 10 bases identical to TRBD1. CDR3 length: 12 residues. V lost 10 bases to trimming and J lost 5 bases; unmatched junction nucleotides: 4. The germline CDR1 and CDR2 sequences are SNHLY and FYNNEI. CDR3 residues: CATLTGGETQYF. The CDR3 region has the DNA TGTGCCACCTTGACAGGGGGCGAGACCCAGTACTTC.

The gene calls are TRBV21-1 and TRBJ2-6; TRBD2 is the table's D call and was not checked against the DNA. TRBV21-1 is a pseudogene locus. The CDR3 is 24 residues long. CDR3 nucleotides: TGTGCCAGCAGCTCCTGGCGGGGGGGTTTGGAGCAGAATTATCTAGGGGCGGGGGCCAACGTCCTGACTTTC. It is translated as CASSSWRGGLEQNYLGAGANVLTF.

The chain joins TRBV21-1 to TRBJ2-2; the D call of TRBD2 is as the table states it, not checked on the DNA. TRBV21-1 is a listed pseudogene. This CDR3 region has 17 residues. CDR3 nucleotide sequence: TGTGCCAGCAGTCCAAATAGCGGGAGAAGTCCCACCGGGGAGCTGTTTTTT. It codes for CASSPNSGRSPTGELFF.

The chain employs TRBV6-1 and TRBJ1-6; D not resolved. The V end lost 1 base, the J end lost 9 bases, and 10 bases lay between the germline ends. This CDR3 comprises 14 residues. From germline, CDR1 is MNHNS and CDR2 SASEGT. This CDR3 reads CASSEGAKSSPLHF. CDR3 bases: TGTGCCAGCAGTGAAGGGGCAAAAAGTTCACCCCTCCACTTT.

V and J are TRBV2 and TRBJ1-5; no reliable D call. The CDR3 length is 15 residues. The germline gives CDR1 SNHLY, CDR2 FYNNEI. V shed 4 bases and J shed 0 bases, with 10 bases lying between them. The CDR3 DNA reads TGTGCCAGCAGTGTAGATTGGGCTAGCAATCAGCCCCAGCATTTT. This sequence encodes CASSVDWASNQPQHF.

This sequence joins TRBV5-4 and TRBJ2-7; TRBD2 is a possible D gene (5 bases). Germline V gives CDR1 SGHNT, CDR2 YYREEE (reference sequence). The CDR3 covers 14 residues. With 0 bases removed from V and 4 bases from J, the gap between germline ends came to 11 bases. The CDR3 DNA sequence: TGTGCCAGCAGCTTGGGGGAGTTGGCGTACGAGCAGTACTTC. This gives the protein CASSLGELAYEQYF. Based on the CDR3 plus reference TRBV5-4 and TRBJ2-7, the full variable domain is ETGVTQSPTHLIKTRGQQVTLRCSSQSGHNTVSWYQQALGQGPQFIFQYYREEENGRGNFPPRFSGLQFPNYSSELNVNALELDDSALYLCASSLGELAYEQYFGPGTRLTVT.

The chain has TRBV11-2 and TRBJ1-1; no clear D gene. The CDR3 is 15 amino acids. V was clipped by 2 bases and J by 0 bases, with 10 bases between them. CDR1 is SGHAT, CDR2 FQNNGV, per germline. The CDR3 sequence: CASSLNVHLNTEAFF. The DNA of the CDR3 is TGTGCCAGCAGCTTAAACGTACATCTGAACACTGAAGCTTTCTTT.

V usage is TRBV2 and J usage is TRBJ1-4; D gene unclear. Trimming cost V 3 bases and J 8 bases, with 25 bases left between them. The CDR3 spans 18 residues. Germline assignment: CDR1 SNHLY and CDR2 FYNNEI. The CDR3: CASSDGIPNQGDGEKLFF. CDR3 DNA sequence: TGTGCCAGCAGTGATGGTATCCCCAACCAAGGAGATGGGGAAAAACTGTTTTTT.

The V gene is TRBV6-5, the J gene TRBJ2-1; tentatively, D is TRBD2 (5 bases). V shed 0 bases and J shed 6 bases, with 6 bases lying between them. CDR3 length: 13 residues. Germline V gene lookup returns CDR1 MNHEY and CDR2 SVGAGI. CDR3 sequence (DNA): TGTGCCAGCAGTTACTCGGACTCCAATGAGCAGTTCTTC. Protein: CASSYSDSNEQFF.